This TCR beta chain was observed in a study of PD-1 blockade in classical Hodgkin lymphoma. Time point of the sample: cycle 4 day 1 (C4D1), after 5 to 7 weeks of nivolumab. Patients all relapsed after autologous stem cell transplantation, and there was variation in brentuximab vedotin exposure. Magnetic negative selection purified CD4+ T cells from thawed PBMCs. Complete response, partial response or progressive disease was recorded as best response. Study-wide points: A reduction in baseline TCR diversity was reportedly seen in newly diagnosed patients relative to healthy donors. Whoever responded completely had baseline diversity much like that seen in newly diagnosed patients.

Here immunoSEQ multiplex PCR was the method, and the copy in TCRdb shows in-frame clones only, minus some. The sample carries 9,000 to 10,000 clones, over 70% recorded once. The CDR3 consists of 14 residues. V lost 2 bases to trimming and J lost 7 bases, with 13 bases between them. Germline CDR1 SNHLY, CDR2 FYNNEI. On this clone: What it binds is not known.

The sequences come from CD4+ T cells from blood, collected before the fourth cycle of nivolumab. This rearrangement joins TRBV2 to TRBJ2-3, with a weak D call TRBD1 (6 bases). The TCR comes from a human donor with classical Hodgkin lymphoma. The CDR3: CASSELVRGNTQYF. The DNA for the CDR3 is TGTGCCAGCAGTGAACTTGTGAGGGGGAATACGCAGTATTTT.